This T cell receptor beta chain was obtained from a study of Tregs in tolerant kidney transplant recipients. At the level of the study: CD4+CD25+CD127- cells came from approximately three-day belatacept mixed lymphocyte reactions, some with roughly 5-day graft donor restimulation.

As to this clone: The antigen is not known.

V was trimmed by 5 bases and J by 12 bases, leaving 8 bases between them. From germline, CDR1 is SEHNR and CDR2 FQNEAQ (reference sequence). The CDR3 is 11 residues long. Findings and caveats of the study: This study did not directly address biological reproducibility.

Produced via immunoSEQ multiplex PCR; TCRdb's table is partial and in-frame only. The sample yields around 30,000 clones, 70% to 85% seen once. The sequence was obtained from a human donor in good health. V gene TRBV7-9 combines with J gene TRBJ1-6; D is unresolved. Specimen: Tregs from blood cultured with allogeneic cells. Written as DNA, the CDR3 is TGTGCCAGCAGCGCACGGGGACCCCTCCACTTT. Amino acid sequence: CASSARGPLHF.